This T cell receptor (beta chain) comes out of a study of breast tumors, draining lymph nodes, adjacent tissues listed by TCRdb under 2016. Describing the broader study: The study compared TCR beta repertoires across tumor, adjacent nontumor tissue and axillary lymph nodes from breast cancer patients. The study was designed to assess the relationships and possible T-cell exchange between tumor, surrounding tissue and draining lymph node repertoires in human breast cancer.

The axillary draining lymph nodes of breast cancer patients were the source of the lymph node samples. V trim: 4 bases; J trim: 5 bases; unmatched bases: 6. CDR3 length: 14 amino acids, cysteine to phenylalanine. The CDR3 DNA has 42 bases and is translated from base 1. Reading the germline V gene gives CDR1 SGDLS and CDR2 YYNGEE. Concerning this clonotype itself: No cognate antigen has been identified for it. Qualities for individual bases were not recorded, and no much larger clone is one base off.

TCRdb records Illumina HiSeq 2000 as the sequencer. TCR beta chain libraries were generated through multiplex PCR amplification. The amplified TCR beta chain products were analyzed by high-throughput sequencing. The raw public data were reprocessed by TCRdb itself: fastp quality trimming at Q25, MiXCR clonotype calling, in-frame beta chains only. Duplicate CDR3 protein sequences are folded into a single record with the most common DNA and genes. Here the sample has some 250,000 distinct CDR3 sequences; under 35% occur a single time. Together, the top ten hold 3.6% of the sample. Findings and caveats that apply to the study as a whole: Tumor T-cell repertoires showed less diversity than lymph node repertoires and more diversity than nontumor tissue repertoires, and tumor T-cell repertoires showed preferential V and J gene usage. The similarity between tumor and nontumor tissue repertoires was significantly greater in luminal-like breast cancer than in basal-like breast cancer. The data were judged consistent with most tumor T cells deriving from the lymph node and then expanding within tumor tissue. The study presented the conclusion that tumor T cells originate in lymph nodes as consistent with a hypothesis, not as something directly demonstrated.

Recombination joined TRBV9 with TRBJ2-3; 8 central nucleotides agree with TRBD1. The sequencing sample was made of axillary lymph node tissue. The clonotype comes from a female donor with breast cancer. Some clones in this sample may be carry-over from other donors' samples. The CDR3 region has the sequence CASSQSRGQDTQYF. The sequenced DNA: TGTGCCAGCAGCCAATCCAGGGGGCAAGATACGCAGTATTTT.